The 13 T cell receptor beta chains listed next were all sequenced from one sample in a study of T cells after posttransplantation cyclophosphamide (dated by TCRdb to about 2016). Receptors were amplified or captured by the immunoSEQ multiplex PCR assay. TCRdb stores this immuneACCESS table with in-frame sequences only. Part of the clones is absent; in the studies checked, under half of the shortfall reflects unresolved V genes, and no reason is known for the rest. The sample table shows some 2,900 clones, and about 74% are seen once. The ten largest account for less than 40% of the sample. The label giving this sample's treatment or condition can be read as: high-dose cyclophosphamide on days +3 and +4 as single-agent GVHD prophylaxis. PTCy patients received busulfan and fludarabine conditioning, a related or unrelated marrow graft, and cyclophosphamide on days +3 and +4. This material consisted of PBMCs, taken after allogeneic stem cell transplant with posttransplant cyclophosphamide. These receptors all come from a female patient aged 50-60 years who received an allogeneic stem cell transplant from a related donor, was CMV-positive, and had no GVHD. Some T cells present after a transplant may be cells of the graft donor.

This sequence joins TRBV5-4 and TRBJ2-7, with D uncertain. This CDR3 is built from 14 residues. Germline-derived CDR1 and CDR2 are SGHNT and YYREEE (reference sequence). Trimming left V 0 bases short and J 3 bases short, with 10 bases between. CDR3 DNA sequence: TGTGCCAGCAGCTTGGAACAACTAAGCTACGAGCAGTACTTC. Encoded protein: CASSLEQLSYEQYF.

This chain links TRBV6-4 with TRBJ2-3; 11 bases line up with TRBD2. CDR1 is MRHNA, CDR2 SNTAGT, per germline. Trimming removed 2 bases from V and 5 bases from J; junction bases left unmatched: 3. The CDR3 has 15 residues. This CDR3 reads CASSDVAGGRDTQYF. CDR3 coding DNA: TGTGCCAGCAGTGACGTAGCGGGAGGGAGAGATACGCAGTATTTT.

This rearrangement joins TRBV6-5 to TRBJ2-1; a weak D match, TRBD2 (6 bases). The CDR3 is made up of 14 amino acids. Germline loops: CDR1 MNHEY, CDR2 SVGAGI. V was pared by 8 bases and J by 2 bases, with 13 bases between. Here the CDR3 DNA reads TGTGCCAGCGGAGGGAGCGGTCCCTACAATGAGCAGTTCTTC. Amino acids: CASGGSGPYNEQFF.

The gene calls are TRBV5-8 and TRBJ2-3; 8 nucleotides line up with TRBD2. From germline, CDR1 is SGHTS and CDR2 YDEGEE. The V and J ends lost 4 bases and 6 bases, in that order; junction bases with no gene match: 13. The CDR3 runs 16 residues. The CDR3 bases are TGTGCCAGCAGCCCCCGGCCCGGACTAGCAGGGGATACGCAGTATTTT. Translating it yields CASSPRPGLAGDTQYF.

The V call is TRBV6-1, the J call TRBJ2-7, with D perhaps TRBD2 (6 bases). V gave up 4 bases and J gave up 4 bases, with 23 bases separating them. The germline V gene encodes CDR1 MNHNS and CDR2 SASEGT. The CDR3 has 17 residues. Written as DNA, the CDR3 is TGTGCCAGCAGTGGTACCCTTGGTGGGACTCCTTTTTACGAGCAGTACTTC. It is translated as CASSGTLGGTPFYEQYF.

This clone was picked up one time. The gene calls are TRBV5-1 and TRBJ2-5, with 7 nucleotides matching TRBD1. The length of the CDR3 is 14 residues. CDR1 is SGHRS, CDR2 YFSETQ, per germline. Germline trimming cut 4 bases from V and 3 bases from J; bases unmatched to any gene: 6. The CDR3 coding sequence is TGCGCCAGCAGCATAGGACAGGCCGAAGAGACCCAGTACTTC. Its protein is CASSIGQAEETQYF.

DNA for the CDR3: TGTGCCAGCAGTGGTACCCTTGGTGGGACTCCTTTTTACGAGCAGTACTTC. This translates into CASSGTLGGTPFYEQYF. The J gene is TRBJ2-5, the V gene TRBV6-1, with D possibly matching TRBD2 (6 bases). The end of the DNA is better explained by TRBJ2-7, so the J call may be wrong. The germline CDR1 and CDR2 sequences are MNHNS and SASEGT. The CDR3 has 17 amino acids.

On this clone: Its ends do not fully match the called genes, so a read error is possible. The chain combines TRBV5-4 with TRBJ2-7, with a possible D match to TRBD2 (5 bases). The CDR3 contains 12 residues. Germline assignment: CDR1 SGHNT and CDR2 YYREEE (reference sequence). The DNA of the CDR3 is TGCGCCAGCAGCCCGGGAACCTACGAGCAGTACTTC. This translates into CASSPGTYEQYF.

V gene TRBV6-1 combines with J gene TRBJ2-3; D is unclear. CDR3 size: 14 residues. The V gene's germline CDR1 is MNHNS and CDR2 SASEGT. V was clipped by 0 bases and J by 4 bases, with 8 bases between them. Here the CDR3 reads CASSEARGADTQYF. The DNA of the CDR3 is TGTGCCAGCAGTGAAGCGCGTGGAGCAGATACGCAGTATTTT.

This chain links TRBV5-4 with TRBJ2-3; 15 nucleotides agree with TRBD2. V lost 3 bases to trimming and J lost 3 bases; unmatched junction nucleotides: 8. Germline V lookup: CDR1 SGHNT, CDR2 YYREEE (reference sequence). The CDR3 is 18 amino acids. CDR3 protein: CASSWNPGTSGGTDTQYF. The CDR3 DNA reads TGTGCCAGCAGCTGGAACCCCGGGACTAGCGGGGGGACAGATACGCAGTATTTT.

This chain links TRBV29-1 with TRBJ2-2, with TRBD1 matching 8 bases. Germline V gives CDR1 SQVTM, CDR2 ANQGSEA. Germline trimming cut 1 base from V and 4 bases from J; bases unmatched to any gene: 8. The CDR3 contains 16 residues. DNA for the CDR3: TGCAGCGTTGAAGCCCCAGGGGGCGCAGGCACCGGGGAGCTGTTTTTT. It encodes CSVEAPGGAGTGELFF.

This clone appeared a single time. This chain joins TRBV5-1 and TRBJ2-5; 9 bases match TRBD1. The CDR3 loop spans 15 amino acids. Germline V gene sequence: CDR1 SGHRS, CDR2 YFSETQ. Losses at the gene ends were 6 bases for V and 2 bases for J; bases not matched to a gene: 8. The CDR3 nucleotides read TGCGCCAGCAACCGTCCGGGACAGGGTCAAGAGACCCAGTACTTC. It translates to CASNRPGQGQETQYF.

By frequency in the sample, this clone is medium-sized (0.01 to 0.1%). The V and J genes are TRBV19 and TRBJ1-3; 10 positions match TRBD1. Germline assignment: CDR1 LNHDA and CDR2 SQIVND (reference sequence). This CDR3 contains 16 residues. J was trimmed by 1 base and V by 4 bases; bases with no gene match: 4. Here the CDR3 reads CASSSTGQGSGNTIYF. DNA of the CDR3: TGTGCCAGTAGTAGCACGGGACAGGGGTCTGGAAACACCATATATTTT.